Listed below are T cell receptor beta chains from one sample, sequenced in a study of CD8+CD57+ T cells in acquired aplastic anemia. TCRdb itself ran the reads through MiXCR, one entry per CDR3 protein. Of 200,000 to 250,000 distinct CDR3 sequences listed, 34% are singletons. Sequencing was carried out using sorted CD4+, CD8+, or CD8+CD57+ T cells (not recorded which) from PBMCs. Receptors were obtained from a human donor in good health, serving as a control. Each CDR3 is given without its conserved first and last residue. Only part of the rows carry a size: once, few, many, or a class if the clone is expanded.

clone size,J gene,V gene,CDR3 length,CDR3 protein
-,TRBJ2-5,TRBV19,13,ASSESHAGKGTQY
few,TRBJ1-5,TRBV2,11,ASSPFGDQPQH
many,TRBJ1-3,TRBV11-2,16,ASSLPRSSPYSGNTIY
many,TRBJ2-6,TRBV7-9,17,ASSLGTLAGRTGANVLT
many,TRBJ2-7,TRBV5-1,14,ASSLGWGQGRDEQY
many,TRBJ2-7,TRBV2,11,ASSPDRIQKQY
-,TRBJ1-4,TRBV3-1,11,ASRRGIYEKLF
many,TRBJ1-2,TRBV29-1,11,SVGAGPGDGYT
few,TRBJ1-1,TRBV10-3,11,AIGGTGVTEAF
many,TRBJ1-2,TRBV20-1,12,SASGQGGEGGYT
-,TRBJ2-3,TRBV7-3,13,ASGLTAGIADTQY
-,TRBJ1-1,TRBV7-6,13,ARGPVPSSNTEAF
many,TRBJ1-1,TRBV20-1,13,SARRTGQGPTEAF
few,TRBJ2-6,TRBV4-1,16,ASSRYPGLNSGANVLT
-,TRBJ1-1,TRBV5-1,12,ASSFGDMSTEAF
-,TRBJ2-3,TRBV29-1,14,SVEGAARIRTDTQY
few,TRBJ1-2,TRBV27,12,ASSPFFPNYGYT
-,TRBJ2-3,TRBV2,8,ASTGLEQY
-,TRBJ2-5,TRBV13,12,ASSRGGFQETQY
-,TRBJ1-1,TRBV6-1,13,ASSKSTGADTEAF
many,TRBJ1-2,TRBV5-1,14,ASSFAGSMLDYGYT
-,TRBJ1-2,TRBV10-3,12,ATISTGDNYGYT
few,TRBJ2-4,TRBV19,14,ASSTRTGGAKNIQY
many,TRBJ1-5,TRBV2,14,ASRRRDSLADQPQH
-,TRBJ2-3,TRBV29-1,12,SVDGAGSTDAQY
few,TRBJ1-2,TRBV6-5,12,ASSYSGGNYGYT
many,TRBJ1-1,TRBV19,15,ASRSVAQWVMNTEAF
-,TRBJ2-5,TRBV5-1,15,ASSFHAYVGQVRAQY
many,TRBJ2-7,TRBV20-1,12,SAEPGEGIYEQY
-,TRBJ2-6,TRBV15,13,ATSSGQAGANVLT
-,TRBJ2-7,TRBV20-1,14,SAKKGLAAIYNEQY
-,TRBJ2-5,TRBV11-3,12,ASSVRSGSETQC
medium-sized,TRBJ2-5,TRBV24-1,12,ATSDVVGQETQY
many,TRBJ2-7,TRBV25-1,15,ASSEGDRGGFSYEQY
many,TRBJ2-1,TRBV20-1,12,SAVGGPVNNEQF
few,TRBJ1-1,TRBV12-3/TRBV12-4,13,ASSPWDRAVGGAF
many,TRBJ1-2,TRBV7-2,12,ASSFTPGGYGYT
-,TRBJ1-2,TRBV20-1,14,SSPPWPTGKGDGYT
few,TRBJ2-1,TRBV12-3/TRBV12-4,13,ASSRTGIAYNEQF
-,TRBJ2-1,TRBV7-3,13,ASSFTSGSFSEQF
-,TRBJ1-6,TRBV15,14,ATSTTGMGAGSPLH
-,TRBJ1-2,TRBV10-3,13,ASSVPGQGNPGYT
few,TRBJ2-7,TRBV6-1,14,ASSLSWDSRGYEQY
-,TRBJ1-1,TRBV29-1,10,SGGTRDTEAF
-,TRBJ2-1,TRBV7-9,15,ASRGGLAGLSYNEQF
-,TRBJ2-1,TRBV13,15,ASSMYGTWSSYNEQF